This is a list of T cell receptor beta chains from one sample in a study of T cell responses to AZD1222 COVID-19 vaccine. The assay was immunoSEQ multiplex PCR, and TCRdb's table has in-frame clones only and misses some. The table lists about 180,000 clones, 90% to 95% of them singletons. The sample consisted of peripheral blood, taken 28 days after the second AZD1222 dose. These receptors were taken from an adult who received the AZD1222 COVID-19 vaccine. Each CDR3 is given with its conserved first and last residue. A D gene is named only where the DNA matches it firmly. The listing skips clone size in some rows; elsewhere it reads once, few, many or a size class.

clone size: .
J gene: TRBJ2-1
D gene: .
V gene: TRBV5-4
CDR3 protein: CASSLGGIEQFF
CDR3 DNA: TGTGCCAGCAGCTTGGGGGGGATAGAGCAGTTCTTC

clone size: once
J gene: TRBJ1-2
D gene: .
V gene: TRBV9
CDR3 protein: CASSFRTANYGYTF
CDR3 DNA: TGTGCCAGCAGCTTCCGGACGGCAAACTATGGCTACACCTTC

clone size: .
J gene: TRBJ2-3
D gene: .
V gene: TRBV28
CDR3 protein: CASSLAGSTDTQYF
CDR3 DNA: TGTGCCAGCAGTTTAGCGGGAAGCACAGATACGCAGTATTTT

clone size: .
J gene: TRBJ1-1
D gene: TRBD1
V gene: TRBV5-1
CDR3 protein: CASSLEGAGEAFF
CDR3 DNA: TGCGCCAGCAGCTTGGAGGGGGCCGGTGAAGCTTTCTTT

clone size: .
J gene: TRBJ2-7
D gene: .
V gene: TRBV4-2
CDR3 protein: CASSQGPTQYEQYF
CDR3 DNA: TGTGCCAGCAGCCAAGGACCTACTCAATACGAGCAGTACTTC

clone size: .
J gene: TRBJ2-7
D gene: .
V gene: TRBV19
CDR3 protein: CASSTSGTALGEQYF
CDR3 DNA: TGTGCCAGTAGTACCTCCGGGACCGCACTCGGCGAGCAGTACTTC

clone size: .
J gene: TRBJ1-5
D gene: .
V gene: TRBV7-6
CDR3 protein: CASSTLMDQPQHF
CDR3 DNA: TGTGCCAGCAGCACCCTTATGGATCAGCCCCAGCATTTT

clone size: .
J gene: TRBJ1-3
D gene: .
V gene: TRBV29-1
CDR3 protein: CSVREIGNTIYF
CDR3 DNA: TGCAGCGTCAGGGAAATCGGAAACACCATATATTTT

clone size: .
J gene: TRBJ2-1
D gene: TRBD2
V gene: TRBV7-3
CDR3 protein: CASSLSAGVGYNEQFF
CDR3 DNA: TGTGCCAGCAGCTTATCCGCGGGAGTAGGATACAATGAGCAGTTCTTC

clone size: once
J gene: TRBJ2-3
D gene: .
V gene: TRBV15
CDR3 protein: CATSQQGSGGYTQYF
CDR3 DNA: TGTGCCACCAGCCAACAGGGCTCGGGGGGATATACGCAGTATTTT

clone size: .
J gene: TRBJ1-3
D gene: TRBD1
V gene: TRBV19
CDR3 protein: CASSIWDRPSGNTIYF
CDR3 DNA: TGTGCCAGTAGTATCTGGGACAGGCCTTCTGGAAACACCATATATTTT

clone size: once
J gene: TRBJ2-7
D gene: TRBD1
V gene: TRBV5-1
CDR3 protein: CASSLEGDRVPEYF
CDR3 DNA: TGCGCCAGCAGCTTGGAGGGGGACAGGGTCCCTGAGTACTTC

clone size: .
J gene: TRBJ1-4
D gene: .
V gene: TRBV4-3
CDR3 protein: CASSQDFREKLFF
CDR3 DNA: TGCGCCAGCAGCCAAGATTTTCGTGAAAAACTGTTTTTT

clone size: .
J gene: TRBJ1-2
D gene: TRBD1
V gene: TRBV9
CDR3 protein: CASSVDGTAFYGYTF
CDR3 DNA: TGTGCCAGCAGCGTAGATGGGACAGCGTTTTATGGCTACACCTTC

clone size: .
J gene: TRBJ2-2
D gene: TRBD2
V gene: TRBV7-9
CDR3 protein: CASSPDRLAGGTGELFF
CDR3 DNA: TGTGCCAGCAGCCCAGATCGACTAGCGGGAGGCACCGGGGAGCTGTTTTTT

clone size: .
J gene: TRBJ1-5
D gene: .
V gene: TRBV28
CDR3 protein: CASMTTGTVSNQPQHF
CDR3 DNA: TGTGCCAGCATGACTACCGGGACGGTTAGCAATCAGCCCCAGCATTTT

clone size: .
J gene: TRBJ1-2
D gene: .
V gene: TRBV10-2
CDR3 protein: CASSESVSKRGYTF
CDR3 DNA: TGCGCCAGCAGTGAGTCGGTCTCCAAAAGGGGCTACACCTTC

clone size: .
J gene: TRBJ2-7
D gene: TRBD1
V gene: TRBV5-4
CDR3 protein: CASTAQGASLYEQYF
CDR3 DNA: TGTGCCAGCACCGCACAGGGGGCTTCCCTCTACGAGCAGTACTTC

clone size: .
J gene: TRBJ1-1
D gene: .
V gene: TRBV6-6
CDR3 protein: CASSYGGAVEAFF
CDR3 DNA: TGTGCCAGCAGTTACGGTGGGGCCGTTGAAGCTTTCTTT

clone size: .
J gene: TRBJ2-7
D gene: .
V gene: TRBV18
CDR3 protein: CASSPGSSYEQYF
CDR3 DNA: TGTGCCAGCTCACCAGGGAGTTCCTACGAGCAGTACTTC

clone size: .
J gene: TRBJ2-3
D gene: .
V gene: TRBV6-5
CDR3 protein: CASRTERGADTQYF
CDR3 DNA: TGTGCCAGCAGGACGGAGAGGGGGGCAGATACGCAGTATTTT

clone size: .
J gene: TRBJ1-3
D gene: .
V gene: TRBV5-1
CDR3 protein: CASSESGADGNTIYF
CDR3 DNA: TGCGCCAGCAGTGAGTCGGGGGCAGATGGAAACACCATATATTTT

clone size: once
J gene: TRBJ1-4
D gene: .
V gene: TRBV28
CDR3 protein: CASSFRGINEKLFF
CDR3 DNA: TGTGCCAGCAGTTTTAGGGGGATTAATGAAAAACTGTTTTTT

clone size: .
J gene: TRBJ2-1
D gene: TRBD2
V gene: TRBV11-2
CDR3 protein: CASSPLWRGNYNEQFF
CDR3 DNA: TGTGCCAGCAGCCCCCTATGGCGGGGGAACTACAATGAGCAGTTCTTC

clone size: .
J gene: TRBJ2-4
D gene: .
V gene: TRBV7-2
CDR3 protein: CASSLQGLAKNIQYF
CDR3 DNA: TGTGCCAGCAGCTTGCAGGGCTTAGCCAAAAACATTCAGTACTTC

clone size: .
J gene: TRBJ2-7
D gene: TRBD1
V gene: TRBV5-4
CDR3 protein: CASSLYSGGYEQYF
CDR3 DNA: TGTGCCAGCAGCTTGTATTCAGGGGGCTACGAGCAGTACTTC